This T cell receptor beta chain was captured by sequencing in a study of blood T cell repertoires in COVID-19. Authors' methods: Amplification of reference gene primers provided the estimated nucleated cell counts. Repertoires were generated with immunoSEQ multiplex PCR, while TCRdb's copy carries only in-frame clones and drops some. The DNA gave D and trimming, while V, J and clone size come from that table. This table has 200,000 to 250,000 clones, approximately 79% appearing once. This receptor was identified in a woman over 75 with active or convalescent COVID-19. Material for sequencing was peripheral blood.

The CDR3, as DNA: TGTGCCAGCAGCCCCCTCAGAGGGCTGGGTACTGAAGCTTTCTTT. Translation: CASSPLRGLGTEAFF. The chain recombines TRBV14 with TRBJ1-1; D unclear. V gave up 4 bases and J gave up 5 bases, with 17 bases separating them. The CDR3 is 15 amino acids. Germline V gene data show CDR1 as SGHDN and CDR2 as FVKESK. The full variable domain, in which reference TRBV14 and TRBJ1-1 provide the parts outside the CDR3, is EAGVTQFPSHSVIEKGQTVTLRCDPISGHDNLYWYRRVMGKEIKFLLHFVKESKQDESGMPNNRFLAERTGGTYSTLKVQPAELEDSGVYFCASSPLRGLGTEAFFGQGTRLTVV.